Presented here are 30 T cell receptor beta chains from one specimen sequenced in a study of blood T cell repertoires in COVID-19. Clones were read by immunoSEQ multiplex PCR, and TCRdb kept only the in-frame ones, dropping some. This table holds roughly 430,000 clones, approximately 85% found once. Sequenced: PBMCs or T cells enriched from blood (not recorded which). The receptors here all came from a middle-aged woman with acute COVID-19.

The chain combines TRBV2 with TRBJ2-7; D remains unclear. Germline lookup yields CDR1 SNHLY and CDR2 FYNNEI. The CDR3 consists of 11 residues. V was pared by 5 bases and J by 7 bases, with 9 bases between. This CDR3 reads CASSSAREQYF. DNA for the CDR3: TGTGCCAGCAGTTCTGCGAGGGAGCAGTACTTC.

The V and J genes are TRBV29-1 and TRBJ1-1; TRBD1 matches 8 bases. Germline CDR1 and CDR2: SQVTM and ANQGSEA. This CDR3 comprises 14 residues. The V gene end was trimmed by 6 bases and the J gene end by 7 bases; junction bases not matched to a gene: 13. CDR3 protein: CSVMGNRGVGEAFF. CDR3 DNA sequence: TGCAGCGTCATGGGGAACAGGGGGGTTGGTGAAGCTTTCTTT.

The chain's CDR3 is CAMTESTYGYTF. The CDR3 DNA reads TGTGCCATGACAGAGTCGACCTATGGCTACACCTTC. The J gene is TRBJ1-2, the V gene TRBV7-9; a possible D gene is TRBD1 (5 bases). The germline V and J ends were trimmed by 10 bases and 4 bases, with 13 bases remaining between them. The CDR3 runs to 12 residues. From germline, CDR1 is SEHNR and CDR2 FQNEAQ (reference sequence).

This clone was picked up one time. The chain has TRBV2 and TRBJ2-2; 7 bases are a match to TRBD1. This CDR3 region has 13 residues. The V gene's germline CDR1 is SNHLY and CDR2 FYNNEI. J was trimmed by 5 bases and V by 7 bases; bases with no gene match: 4. This chain's CDR3 is CASKTTGTGELFF. CDR3 nucleotides: TGTGCCAGCAAGACGACAGGGACCGGGGAGCTGTTTTTT.

The CDR3 DNA follows: TGTGCCAGCAGCGCATACTCGTCGGACACCATATATTTT. It is translated as CASSAYSSDTIYF. V usage is TRBV9 and J usage is TRBJ1-3; D is ambiguous. The CDR3 runs 13 residues. Trimming cost V 3 bases and J 8 bases, with 12 bases left between them. CDR1 SGDLS and CDR2 YYNGEE come from the germline V gene.

The genes are TRBV19 and TRBJ1-3; D not certain. CDR3 size: 16 residues. Trimming left V 0 bases short and J 0 bases short, with 9 bases between. Germline-derived CDR1 and CDR2 are LNHDA and SQIVND (reference sequence). CDR3 protein: CASSIDLAFSGNTIYF. The DNA of the CDR3 is TGTGCCAGTAGTATAGATCTGGCTTTCTCTGGAAACACCATATATTTT.

The V and J genes are TRBV19 and TRBJ1-5, with TRBD1 matching 9 bases. The CDR3 loop spans 14 amino acids. Germline V lookup: CDR1 LNHDA, CDR2 SQIVND (reference sequence). The V segment lost 4 bases and the J segment 6 bases; nucleotides outside the gene matches: 4. CDR3 sequence (DNA): TGTGCCAGTAGTAAGGGACAGGGTTCTCAGCCCCAGCATTTT. Translating it yields CASSKGQGSQPQHF.

This chain links TRBV11-2 with TRBJ2-5, with D unresolved. This CDR3 comprises 14 residues. Germline V gene lookup returns CDR1 SGHAT and CDR2 FQNNGV. Deletions cut 0 bases from V and 2 bases from J, with 7 bases between. The CDR3 region has the DNA TGTGCCAGCAGCTTAGACACAGTTCAAGAGACCCAGTACTTC. Its translation is CASSLDTVQETQYF.

V gene TRBV4-2 combines with J gene TRBJ2-2; 9 nucleotides match TRBD1. Germline loops: CDR1 LGHNA, CDR2 YNFKEQ. The CDR3 loop spans 16 amino acids. Trimming took 4 bases from V and 4 from J; bases not matched to a gene: 7. Here the CDR3 reads CASSPRDRAGTGELFF. In DNA, the CDR3 is TGTGCCAGCAGCCCACGGGACAGGGCGGGCACCGGGGAGCTGTTTTTT.

The chain recombines TRBV5-1 with TRBJ1-1; TRBD1 matches 7 bases. Germline CDR1 and CDR2: SGHRS and YFSETQ. With 4 bases clipped from V and 6 bases from J, the junction kept 3 bases outside the gene matches. The CDR3 contains 12 residues. The CDR3 DNA sequence: TGCGCCAGCAGCGTCGGGACAGCTGAAGCTTTCTTT. It translates to CASSVGTAEAFF.

This chain joins TRBV15 and TRBJ1-3; D is undetermined. The V gene lost 0 bases and the J gene lost 4 bases, with 16 bases spanning the gap. Germline V gives CDR1 LNHNV, CDR2 YYDKDF (reference sequence). The CDR3 totals 17 residues. The CDR3 DNA sequence: TGTGCCACCAGCAGAGAAAAGCCAAGCATCCCAGGAAACACCATATATTTT. This translates into CATSREKPSIPGNTIYF.

CDR3 region: CASSFNPETGGNTGELFF. CDR3 in DNA: TGTGCCAGCAGCTTTAACCCCGAGACAGGGGGAAACACCGGGGAGCTGTTTTTT. The rearrangement links TRBV11-2 to TRBJ2-2; TRBD1 matches at 9 bases. With 3 bases clipped from V and 2 bases from J, the junction kept 10 bases outside the gene matches. The germline V gene has CDR1 SGHAT and CDR2 FQNNGV. The CDR3 is 18 residues long.

The rearrangement links TRBV10-2 to TRBJ1-2; weak D call: TRBD1 (5 bases). V gave up 0 bases and J gave up 2 bases, with 7 bases separating them. CDR3 length equals 14 residues. CDR1 is WSHSY, CDR2 SAAADI, per germline. The CDR3 spells CASSESGGNYGYTF. For the CDR3, the DNA is TGCGCCAGCAGTGAGTCCGGGGGGAACTATGGCTACACCTTC.

The V and J genes are TRBV30 and TRBJ1-5; D possibly corresponds to TRBD1 (6 bases). The CDR3 is 15 residues long. Per germline, CDR1 GTSNPN and CDR2 SVGIG (reference sequence). V lost 0 bases, J lost 7 bases, and 16 bases lay in between. The CDR3 region has the DNA TGTGCCTGGAGTGTAACCAGGGGAGAGGGACAGCCCCAGCATTTT. Its protein is CAWSVTRGEGQPQHF. Together with reference TRBV30 and TRBJ1-5, the CDR3 gives the full variable domain: SQTIHQWPATLVQPVGSPLSLECTVEGTSNPNLYWYRQAAGRGLQLLFYSVGIGQISSEVPQNLSASRPQDRQFILSSKKLLLSDSGFYLCAWSVTRGEGQPQHFGDGTRLSIL.

This clone has more than one count but fewer than ten. The chain links TRBV5-4 to TRBJ1-2; a possible D gene is TRBD1 (5 bases). Germline-derived CDR1 and CDR2 are SGHNT and YYREEE (reference sequence). The CDR3 has 14 amino acids. Trimming removed 0 bases from V and 3 bases from J, with 9 bases in between. CDR3 in amino acids: CASSLERGDYGYTF. CDR3 bases: TGTGCCAGCAGCTTGGAGCGGGGGGACTATGGCTACACCTTC.

The chain employs TRBV3-1 (or the pseudogene TRBV3-2) and TRBJ2-7; possible D gene TRBD2, 6 bases. This CDR3 is 14 amino acids long. CDR1 and CDR2 from the germline V gene are LGHDT and YNNKEL (reference sequence). V was shortened by 0 bases and J by 6 bases, with 12 bases between the two germline ends. Here the CDR3 reads CASSQEAGLVEQYF. The CDR3 coding sequence is TGTGCCAGCAGCCAAGAGGCGGGGCTGGTCGAGCAGTACTTC.

The chain combines TRBV5-5 with TRBJ2-6, with D perhaps matching TRBD1 (5 bases). Germline CDR1 is SGHKS and CDR2 is YYEKEE (reference sequence). The CDR3 sequence is 15 residues long. V dropped 3 bases and J dropped 0 bases, with 7 bases sitting between them. In nucleotides, the CDR3 is TGTGCCAGCAGCTCACAGGCCTCTGGGGCCAACGTCCTGACTTTC. It specifies CASSSQASGANVLTF.

V usage is TRBV7-2 and J usage is TRBJ1-3; 7 bases map to TRBD1. This CDR3 has 16 residues. Germline V gives CDR1 SGHTA, CDR2 FQGNSA. With V trimmed by 5 bases and J by 7 bases, 14 bases remained unmatched. CDR3 residues: CASSTSPTGVWNTIYF. CDR3 DNA: TGTGCCAGCAGCACAAGCCCAACAGGGGTGTGGAACACCATATATTTT. Full variable domain (rest looked up from reference TRBV7-2 and TRBJ1-3): GAGVSQSPSNKVTEKGKDVELRCDPISGHTALYWYRQSLGQGLEFLIYFQGNSAPDKSGLPSDRFSAERTGGSVSTLTIQRTQQEDSAVYLCASSTSPTGVWNTIYFGEGSWLTVV.

The J gene is TRBJ1-5, the V gene TRBV6-5; unclear D gene. Germline V lookup: CDR1 MNHEY, CDR2 SVGAGI. This CDR3 region has 15 residues. Trimming stripped 4 bases from V and 2 bases from J, with 12 bases between. The CDR3 coding sequence is TGTGCCAGCAGTTTAATCGAGTTGGGCAATCAGCCCCAGCATTTT. Its protein is CASSLIELGNQPQHF.

The chain joins TRBV20-1 to TRBJ1-2; D unresolved. The CDR3 consists of 11 residues. V was trimmed by 3 bases and J by 8 bases, leaving 10 bases between them. Germline CDR1 is DFQATT and CDR2 is SNEGSKA (reference sequence). Here the CDR3 reads CSARVWRGYTF. The CDR3, as DNA: TGCAGTGCTAGGGTGTGGCGGGGCTACACCTTC.

The chain links TRBV7-2 to TRBJ1-2; 7 nucleotides line up with TRBD1. This CDR3 has 13 amino acids. Germline CDR1 SGHTA, CDR2 FQGNSA. Unmatched junction bases numbered 3, after V lost 1 base and J lost 7 bases. In nucleotides, the CDR3 is TGTGCCAGCAGCTTAGACAGGGGTCTTGGCTACACCTTC. Its translation: CASSLDRGLGYTF.

This clone was observed once. The V call is TRBV5-1, the J call TRBJ1-1; 8 bases map to TRBD1. From germline, CDR1 is SGHRS and CDR2 YFSETQ. The CDR3 length is 15 residues. The V and J ends lost 0 bases and 7 bases, in that order; junction bases with no gene match: 8. CDR3 sequence (DNA): TGCGCCAGCAGCTTGGACAGGGGGGAATATGGTGAAGCTTTCTTT. It encodes CASSLDRGEYGEAFF.

V is TRBV18 and J is TRBJ1-4; no clear D. Germline-derived CDR1 and CDR2 are KGHSH and LQKENI. Trimming removed 3 bases from V and 4 bases from J, with 12 bases in between. This CDR3 contains 15 residues. The DNA of the CDR3 is TGTGCCAGCTCACCCACGCACTCGGGTAATGAAAAACTGTTTTTT. Amino acid sequence: CASSPTHSGNEKLFF.

The sample holds one count of this clone. The chain employs TRBV6-5 and TRBJ1-6; 7 nucleotides line up with TRBD1. Germline lookup yields CDR1 MNHEY and CDR2 SVGAGI. The J segment lost 10 bases and the V segment lost 7 bases, leaving 10 bases of the junction unmatched. This CDR3 region has 14 residues. CDR3 nucleotide sequence: TGTGCCAGCAAGAGGGAACACAGGGGATCACCCCTCCACTTT. It translates to CASKREHRGSPLHF.

V is TRBV7-7 and J is TRBJ2-5; possible D gene TRBD2, 6 bases. This CDR3 spans 14 amino acids. Germline V gene sequence: CDR1 SSHAT, CDR2 FNYEAQ (reference sequence). The ends were cut back, 2 bases at V and 2 bases at J, with 9 bases in the middle. CDR3 sequence reads: CASSLTSLQETQYF. CDR3 nucleotides: TGTGCCAGCAGCTTAACTAGCCTACAAGAGACCCAGTACTTC.

The chain is built from TRBV5-5 and TRBJ2-7; 9 bases agree with TRBD1. Germline V gene sequence: CDR1 SGHKS, CDR2 YYEKEE (reference sequence). The CDR3 spans 16 residues. Losses at the gene ends were 4 bases for V and 3 bases for J; bases not matched to a gene: 11. The chain's CDR3 is CASSPVTGQGGYEQYF. As DNA, the CDR3 is TGTGCCAGCAGCCCCGTTACGGGACAGGGTGGCTACGAGCAGTACTTC.

The gene calls are TRBV18 and TRBJ2-2; no firm D call. This CDR3 spans 13 amino acids. Germline V gene data show CDR1 as KGHSH and CDR2 as LQKENI. Trimming removed 2 bases from V and 3 bases from J, with 4 bases in between. CDR3 sequence: CASSPSYTGELFF. In nucleotides, the CDR3 is TGTGCCAGCTCACCATCTTACACCGGGGAGCTGTTTTTT. The full variable domain, in which reference TRBV18 and TRBJ2-2 provide the parts outside the CDR3, is NAGVMQNPRHLVRRRGQEARLRCSPMKGHSHVYWYRQLPEEGLKFMVYLQKENIIDESGMPKERFSAEFPKEGPSILRIQQVVRGDSAAYFCASSPSYTGELFFGEGSRLTVL.

This clone appeared once. J is TRBJ2-1 and V is TRBV7-2; TRBD2 matches at 12 bases. This CDR3 contains 15 residues. J was trimmed by 12 bases and V by 1 base; bases with no gene match: 7. The V gene's germline CDR1 is SGHTA and CDR2 FQGNSA. CDR3 in amino acids: CASSLGGRLAGAQFF. The CDR3 DNA reads as TGTGCCAGCAGCTTAGGGGGAAGACTAGCGGGGGCGCAGTTCTTC.

The chain is built from TRBV5-1 and TRBJ2-7, with D perhaps matching TRBD2 (6 bases). Germline V gene lookup returns CDR1 SGHRS and CDR2 YFSETQ. The CDR3 contains 16 residues. The germline V and J ends were trimmed by 0 bases and 0 bases, with 13 bases remaining between them. The CDR3 DNA reads TGCGCCAGCAGCTTGGATGGCGGGGTTACCTCCTACGAGCAGTACTTC. This encodes CASSLDGGVTSYEQYF.

V and J are TRBV6-6 and TRBJ2-1, with 7 bases aligning to TRBD2. There are 14 residues in the CDR3. The junction had 15 bases not matched to a gene; V was cut back by 7 bases and J by 12 bases. Per germline, CDR1 MNHNY and CDR2 SVGAGI (reference sequence). The CDR3 spells CASNQLGGGGRQFF. The DNA for the CDR3 is TGTGCCAGCAACCAACTAGGTGGGGGGGGTAGGCAGTTCTTC.